A single sample is the source of the 3 T cell receptor beta chains below, sequenced in a study of vaccination and CD4 T cells after COVID-19. The sample's treatment: approximately nine-day PBMC culture with coronavirus spike peptide pools or control peptides (ViraFEST assay). For these receptors, no antigen is known. Sequenced with the Oncomine TCR Beta short-read assay was DNA taken from cultured CD4+ T cells. A single record per CDR3 protein comes from TCRdb applying MiXCR to the PCR reads. The sample carries some 11,000 distinct CDR3 sequences, around 58% recorded once. The sequenced sample was CD4+ T cells from blood, cultured in vitro. These receptors all stem from a human donor who had recovered from COVID-19.

The rearrangement uses TRBV30 and TRBJ2-5; no clear D gene. This CDR3 comprises 12 residues. The germline V gene encodes CDR1 GTSNPN and CDR2 SVGIG (reference sequence). The germline V and J ends were trimmed by 2 bases and 5 bases, with 9 bases remaining between them. CDR3 sequence: CAWSMGWETQYF. Here the CDR3 DNA reads TGTGCCTGGAGTATGGGGTGGGAGACCCAGTACTTC.

The chain uses TRBV5-4 and TRBJ2-1, with D possibly being TRBD1 or TRBD2 (5 bases each). Germline CDR1 SGHNT, CDR2 YYREEE (reference sequence). Trimming cost V 5 bases and J 0 bases, with 18 bases left between them. CDR3 size: 17 residues. The CDR3 sequence is CASRKNGLGTSYNEQFF. The CDR3 DNA sequence: TGTGCCAGCAGAAAGAATGGCCTGGGGACCTCCTACAATGAGCAGTTCTTC. The full variable domain, with the rest looked up from reference TRBV5-4 and TRBJ2-1, is ETGVTQSPTHLIKTRGQQVTLRCSSQSGHNTVSWYQQALGQGPQFIFQYYREEENGRGNFPPRFSGLQFPNYSSELNVNALELDDSALYLCASRKNGLGTSYNEQFFGPGTRLTVL.

This sequence joins TRBV24-1 and TRBJ1-5; D remains unclear. The CDR3 spans 14 residues. Germline values: CDR1 KGHDR, CDR2 SFDVKD. The germline V and J ends were trimmed by 5 bases and 2 bases, with 9 bases remaining between them. The CDR3 region is CATSAAWGNQPQHF. The CDR3 coding sequence is TGTGCCACCAGTGCCGCGTGGGGCAATCAGCCCCAGCATTTT.